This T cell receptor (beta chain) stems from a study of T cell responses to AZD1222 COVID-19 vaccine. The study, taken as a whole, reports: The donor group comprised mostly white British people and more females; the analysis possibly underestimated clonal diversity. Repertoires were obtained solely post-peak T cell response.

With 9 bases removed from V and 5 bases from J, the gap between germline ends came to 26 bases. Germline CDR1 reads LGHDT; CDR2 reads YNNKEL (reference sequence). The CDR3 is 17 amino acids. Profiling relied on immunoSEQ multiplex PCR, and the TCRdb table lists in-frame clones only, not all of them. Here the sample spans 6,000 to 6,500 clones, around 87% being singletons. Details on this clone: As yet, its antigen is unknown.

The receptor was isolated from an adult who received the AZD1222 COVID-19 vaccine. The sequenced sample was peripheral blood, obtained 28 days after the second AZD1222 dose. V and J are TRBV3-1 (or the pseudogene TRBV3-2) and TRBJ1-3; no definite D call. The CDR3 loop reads CARQLAKSHHARNTIYF. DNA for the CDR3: TGTGCCAGGCAGCTTGCTAAGTCCCATCACGCACGAAACACCATATATTTT.